One and the same sample provided the 14 T cell receptor beta chains below, sequenced in a study of shared clonotypes between healthy human individuals. This table comes from immunoSEQ multiplex PCR, and its TCRdb copy is limited to in-frame clones, with some not included. The sample lists over 2 million clones, about nine tenths occurring once. Sequencing was performed on naive CD4+ T cells from PBMCs. Subset reported: CD45RA+ positively selected. Receptors were obtained from a man in his late teens or twenties in good health. Some clones in this sample may be carry-over from other donors' samples.

The chain couples TRBV4-1 to TRBJ2-1; TRBD2 matches at 14 bases. CDR1 MGHRA and CDR2 YSYEKL come from the germline V gene. V lost 4 bases, J lost 10 bases, and 9 bases stayed unmatched. The CDR3 totals 16 residues. The CDR3 DNA reads TGCGCCAGCAGCCGTTCGACTAGCGGGGGGGTTCGGGAGCAGTTCTTC. Encoded protein: CASSRSTSGGVREQFF.

The genes are TRBV14 and TRBJ2-2; 7 nucleotides align to TRBD2. Germline values: CDR1 SGHDN, CDR2 FVKESK. This CDR3 comprises 16 residues. After removal of 4 bases from V and 0 bases from J, the junction contained 5 bases not matched to a gene. For the CDR3, the DNA is TGTGCCAGCAGCCTTACGGGAGGAACGAACACCGGGGAGCTGTTTTTT. It yields the protein CASSLTGGTNTGELFF.

The V and J genes are TRBV6-1 and TRBJ2-1, with D tentatively TRBD2 (5 bases). Looked up from germline, CDR1 is MNHNS and CDR2 is SASEGT. This CDR3 contains 18 residues. Trimming took off 3 bases at V and 0 bases at J, with 18 bases between the two ends. CDR3 DNA sequence: TGTGCCAGCAGTGAGCCTTACGGGGAGACCTACTCCTACAATGAGCAGTTCTTC. Protein product: CASSEPYGETYSYNEQFF.

The chain has TRBV6-1 and TRBJ1-1; D might be TRBD1 (5 bases). CDR1 is MNHNS and CDR2 is SASEGT in the germline V gene. Deletions cut 2 bases from V and 0 bases from J, with 13 bases between. CDR3 length: 16 amino acids. CDR3 sequence: CASSEQGLIMNTEAFF. Here the CDR3 DNA reads TGTGCCAGCAGTGAACAGGGCCTCATAATGAACACTGAAGCTTTCTTT.

A single count supports this clone. The sample carries other DNA sequences with the same CDR3. This sequence joins TRBV28 and TRBJ1-5, with unresolved D. Germline assignment: CDR1 MDHEN and CDR2 SYDVKM. CDR3 length equals 12 residues. V lost 2 bases to trimming and J lost 6 bases, with 5 bases between them. The CDR3 loop is CASSLPAQPQHF. Here the CDR3 DNA reads TGTGCCAGCAGTTTACCAGCTCAGCCCCAGCATTTT.

Points on this clone: Within the sample, other DNA sequences also encode this same CDR3. The chain links TRBV5-4 to TRBJ2-7; D call uncertain. V lost 4 bases to trimming and J lost 4 bases, with 6 bases between them. The germline CDR1 and CDR2 sequences are SGHNT and YYREEE (reference sequence). The CDR3 consists of 11 residues. CDR3 coding DNA: TGTGCCAGCAGCCTCGGGTACGAGCAGTACTTC. This codes for CASSLGYEQYF.

This clone was detected only once. CDR3 DNA sequence: TGTGCCAGCACTCTTGACGGGACAGTGAACACTGAAGCTTTCTTT. Its protein product is CASTLDGTVNTEAFF. The chain links TRBV27 to TRBJ1-1, with 7 bases matching TRBD1. Germline V lookup: CDR1 MNHEY, CDR2 SMNVEV (reference sequence). The V and J ends lost 7 bases and 0 bases, in that order; junction bases with no gene match: 8. The CDR3 contains 15 residues.

The V gene is TRBV7-9, the J gene TRBJ1-2, with TRBD1 matching 10 bases. The CDR3 sequence is 14 residues long. Per germline, CDR1 SEHNR and CDR2 FQNEAQ (reference sequence). V dropped 1 base and J dropped 8; count of bases not matched to a gene: 4. The chain's CDR3 is CASSLDGTGVGYTF. As DNA, the CDR3 is TGTGCCAGCAGCTTAGATGGGACAGGGGTCGGCTACACCTTC.

The J gene is TRBJ2-7, the V gene TRBV28, with TRBD2 matching 9 bases. This CDR3 region has 15 residues. V gave up 5 bases and J gave up 5 bases; unmatched junction bases: 10. The V gene's germline CDR1 is MDHEN and CDR2 SYDVKM. The CDR3 is CASSLSGSGNNEQYF. DNA for the CDR3: TGTGCCAGCAGTCTTAGCGGGAGTGGGAACAACGAGCAGTACTTC.

V is TRBV7-9 and J is TRBJ2-2; no clear D gene. This CDR3 has 14 amino acids. Germline CDR1 and CDR2: SEHNR and FQNEAQ (reference sequence). V gave up 5 bases and J gave up 5 bases, with 12 bases separating them. This chain's CDR3 is CASSAAAGTGELFF. In DNA, the CDR3 is TGTGCCAGCAGCGCGGCGGCCGGGACCGGGGAGCTGTTTTTT. The whole variable domain, remainder taken from reference TRBV7-9 and TRBJ2-2, is DTGVSQNPRHKITKRGQNVTFRCDPISEHNRLYWYRQTLGQGPEFLTYFQNEAQLEKSRLLSDRFSAERPKGSFSTLEIQRTEQGDSAMYLCASSAAAGTGELFFGEGSRLTVL.

V usage is TRBV25-1 and J usage is TRBJ2-7, with D uncertain. Germline CDR1 is MGHDK and CDR2 is SYGVNS. Trimming left V 6 bases short and J 2 bases short, with 8 bases between. CDR3 size: 12 residues. The CDR3: CASREGTYEQYF. In nucleotides, the CDR3 is TGTGCCAGCAGGGAAGGGACCTACGAGCAGTACTTC.

This rearrangement joins TRBV5-1 to TRBJ2-7, with a tentative D call TRBD2 (6 bases). CDR3 length: 14 amino acids. Trimming took off 5 bases at V and 1 base at J, with 13 bases between the two ends. CDR1 SGHRS and CDR2 YFSETQ come from the germline V gene. The CDR3 DNA sequence: TGCGCCAGCAGTACTCTTAGCGGATCCTACGAGCAGTACTTC. Amino acid sequence: CASSTLSGSYEQYF.

This clone was seen a single time. This chain uses TRBV7-6 with TRBJ2-5; D remains ambiguous. The CDR3 extends over 15 amino acids. Germline assignment: CDR1 SGHVS and CDR2 FNYEAQ. V dropped 5 bases and J dropped 7 bases, with 20 bases sitting between them. The CDR3 DNA is TGTGCCAGCAGCGGAAAATGGACGCCCATATGGACCCAGTACTTC. Amino acid sequence: CASSGKWTPIWTQYF.

V is TRBV2 and J is TRBJ2-7; the match to TRBD2 covers 9 bases. Germline assignment: CDR1 SNHLY and CDR2 FYNNEI. This CDR3 is built from 15 residues. The V segment lost 6 bases and the J segment 5 bases; nucleotides outside the gene matches: 11. The CDR3 nucleotides are TGTGCCAGCAGGGCCCCGGGACTAGCAGCTCACGAGCAGTACTTC. It codes for CASRAPGLAAHEQYF.